The source of this TCR beta chain is a study of T cells after yellow fever vaccination. For this clonotype: Its cognate antigen is unknown.

Findings and caveats of the study: The bulk population could contribute abundant contaminating clonotypes to FACS-sorted repertoires. By day 5 rather than day 15, the secondary response had peaked, though it was weaker.

For TCR, cDNA came from 5'RACE template switching, which added a universal primer site and UMIs. From the 5' RACE reads, TCRdb called clonotypes with MiXCR, one entry per CDR3 protein. The data contain about 68,000 distinct CDR3 sequences, over 6% of them seen just once; the ten biggest clones take up 37%. CDR1 is SEHNR and CDR2 is FQNEAQ in the germline V gene (reference sequence). Unmatched junction bases numbered 8, after V lost 6 bases and J lost 6 bases. The CDR3 loop spans 14 amino acids. The J gene is TRBJ1-2, the V gene TRBV7-9, with TRBD1 identical over 9 bases. This TCR was recovered from a man aged 18 to 29 who received the YFV17D yellow fever vaccine. The sequenced sample was CD8+ T cells sorted from PBMCs, obtained about 49 days after the first yellow fever vaccination. CDR3 sequence reads: CASRTPGTGNGYTF. DNA for the CDR3: TGTGCCAGCAGGACACCCGGGACAGGGAATGGCTACACCTTC.